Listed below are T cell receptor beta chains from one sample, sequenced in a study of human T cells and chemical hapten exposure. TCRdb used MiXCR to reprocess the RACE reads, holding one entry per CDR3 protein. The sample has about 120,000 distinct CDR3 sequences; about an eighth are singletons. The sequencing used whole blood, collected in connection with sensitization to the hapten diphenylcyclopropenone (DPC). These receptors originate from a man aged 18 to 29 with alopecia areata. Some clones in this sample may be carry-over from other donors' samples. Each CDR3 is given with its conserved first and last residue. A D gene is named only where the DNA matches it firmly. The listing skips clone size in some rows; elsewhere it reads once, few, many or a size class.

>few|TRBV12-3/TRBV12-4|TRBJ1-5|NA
TGTGCCAGCAGCCTATCTGGACAGCCTAGCAATCAGCCCCAGCATTTT
CASSLSGQPSNQPQHF
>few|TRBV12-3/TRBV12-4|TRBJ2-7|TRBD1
TGTGCCAGCACCAGGGGGCACGAGCAGTACTTC
CASTRGHEQYF
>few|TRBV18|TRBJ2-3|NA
TGTGCCAGCTCACCGACGACGACGGCCATTCGACTGCGCACAGATACGCAGTATTTT
CASSPTTTAIRLRTDTQYF
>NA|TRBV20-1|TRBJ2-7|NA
TGCAGCGCTAGACGTGGGACCGTGAACTACGAGCAGTACTTC
CSARRGTVNYEQYF
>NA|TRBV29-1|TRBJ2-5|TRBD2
TGCAGCGTTGTCCCACAGAGGACTAGCGGGCAAGAGACCCAGTACTTC
CSVVPQRTSGQETQYF
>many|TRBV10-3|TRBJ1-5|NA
TGTGCCACCCTACAGGGTCACGTTCAGCCCCAGCATTTT
CATLQGHVQPQHF
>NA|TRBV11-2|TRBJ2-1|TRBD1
TGTGCCAGCAGATCCGACAGGGCAACCTACAATGAGCAGTTCTTC
CASRSDRATYNEQFF
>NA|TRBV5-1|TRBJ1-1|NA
TGCGCCAGCAGCTTGTGGCAGAGAAACACTGAAGCTTTCTTT
CASSLWQRNTEAFF
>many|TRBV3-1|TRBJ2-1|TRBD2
TGTGCCAGCAGCCAAGACGCTAGCGGCTATGAGCAGTTCTTC
CASSQDASGYEQFF
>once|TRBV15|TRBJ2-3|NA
TGTGCCACCAGCACCGCGGGGGATACGCAGTATTTT
CATSTAGDTQYF
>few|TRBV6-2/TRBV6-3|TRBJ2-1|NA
TGTGCCAGCAGTTGGCCCATCGGCGGGGACATGGATGAGCAGTTCTTC
CASSWPIGGDMDEQFF
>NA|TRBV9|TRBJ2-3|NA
TGTGCCAGCAGCGCTCAGGGATGGACAGATACGCAGTATTTT
CASSAQGWTDTQYF
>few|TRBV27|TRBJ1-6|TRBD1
TGTGCCAGCAGTCCCCGGGACAGGGGGTTTCGGTCTAATTCACCCCTCCACTTT
CASSPRDRGFRSNSPLHF
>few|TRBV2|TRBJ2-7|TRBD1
TGTGCCAGCCGACCGGACAGGGGTTACGAGCAGTACTTC
CASRPDRGYEQYF
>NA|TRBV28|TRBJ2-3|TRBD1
TGTGCCAGCAGTTCCTTCTATTCAGACAGGGAAACAGATACGCAGTATTTT
CASSSFYSDRETDTQYF
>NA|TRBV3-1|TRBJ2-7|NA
TGTGCCAGCAGCGAACCTTCAGGGGCGTTGAACGAGCAGTACTTC
CASSEPSGALNEQYF
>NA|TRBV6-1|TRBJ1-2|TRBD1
TGTGCCAGCATTTCGACAGGGGGTTTCTCTAGCTATGGCTACACCTTC
CASISTGGFSSYGYTF
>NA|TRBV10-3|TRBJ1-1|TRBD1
TGTGCCATCAGTAAGGGACAGCAGAACACTGAAGCTTTCTTT
CAISKGQQNTEAFF